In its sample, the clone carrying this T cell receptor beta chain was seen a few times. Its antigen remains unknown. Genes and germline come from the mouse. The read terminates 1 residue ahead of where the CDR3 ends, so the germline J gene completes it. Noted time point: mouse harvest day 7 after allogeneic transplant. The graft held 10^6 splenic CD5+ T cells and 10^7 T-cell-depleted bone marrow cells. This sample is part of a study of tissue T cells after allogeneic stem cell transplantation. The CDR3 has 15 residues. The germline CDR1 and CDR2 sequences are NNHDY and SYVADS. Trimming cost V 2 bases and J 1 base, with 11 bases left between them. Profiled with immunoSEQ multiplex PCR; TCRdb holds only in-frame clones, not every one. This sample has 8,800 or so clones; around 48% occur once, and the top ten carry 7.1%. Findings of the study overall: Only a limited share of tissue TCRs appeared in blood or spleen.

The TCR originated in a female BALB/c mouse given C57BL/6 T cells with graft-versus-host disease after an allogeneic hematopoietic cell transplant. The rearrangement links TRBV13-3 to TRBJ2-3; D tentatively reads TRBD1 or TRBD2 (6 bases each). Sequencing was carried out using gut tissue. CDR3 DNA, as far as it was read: TGTGCCAGCAGTGAGTGGGGGCGGGGTGCAGAAACGCTGTAT. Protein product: CASSEWGRGAETLY. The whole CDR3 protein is CASSEWGRGAETLYF.